The next 2 T cell receptor beta chains were all read from a single sample in a study of blood T cell repertoires in COVID-19 (TCRdb year 2020). The protocol used for the library was the immunoSEQ multiplex PCR assay. TCRdb carries this immuneACCESS record with in-frame sequences only. Its versions omit some clonotypes, under half of them owing to an unresolved V gene in the studies checked, with the rest unexplained. For this sample there are a few hundred thousand clones; around 84% appear just once. The top ten clonotypes cover less than 3.5% of the sample. The material sequenced was peripheral blood. The source is a woman aged 18-30 years with acute or convalescent COVID-19.

The V call is TRBV29-1, the J call TRBJ1-1; D may be TRBD1 (6 bases). The CDR3 has 13 amino acids. The germline V gene encodes CDR1 SQVTM and CDR2 ANQGSEA. The V and J ends lost 2 bases and 4 bases respectively, with 11 bases between them. CDR3 sequence reads: CSVELQGRTEAFF. CDR3 nucleotide sequence: TGCAGCGTTGAACTCCAGGGGCGCACTGAAGCTTTCTTT.

This chain links TRBV29-1 with TRBJ2-7, with D perhaps TRBD2 (5 bases). Trimming left V 6 bases short and J 7 bases short, with 13 bases between. CDR1 and CDR2 from the germline V gene are SQVTM and ANQGSEA. The CDR3 contains 11 residues. The CDR3 loop reads CSVRELGEQYF. CDR3 coding DNA: TGCAGCGTCCGGGAATTAGGAGAGCAGTACTTC.